This entry concerns a single T cell receptor (beta chain). Trimming took 0 bases from V and 5 from J; bases not matched to a gene: 6. The CDR3 spans 16 residues. Germline CDR1 MGHRA, CDR2 YSYEKL. The data belong to a study of blood T cells in healthy people across ages. Study details: T cells yielded about one barcoded beta molecule per two cells through template switching.

The use of a sample-barcoded 5' primer and a J-beta primer mix characterized a second PCR of roughly 6 to 11 cycles. TCRdb ran MiXCR on the 5' RACE reads and lists one entry per CDR3 protein. The table lists 1 million or so distinct CDR3 sequences, almost 25% of them singletons. This sample also belongs to another study, concerning T cells of mothers and their children. In that study: Sequencing returned over 10 million TCR beta CDR3 reads per mother and some 3 million per child. Compared with unrelated pairs, related mother-child pairs had slightly higher, non-significant overlap.

This clonotype was sampled from a girl aged 2-10 years in good health. Input material: blood. The chain joins TRBV4-1 to TRBJ2-5; 10 bases map to TRBD2. The CDR3 coding sequence is TGCGCCAGCAGCCAAGATCGGATAGCGGGAGGCGAGACCCAGTACTTC. It encodes CASSQDRIAGGETQYF.